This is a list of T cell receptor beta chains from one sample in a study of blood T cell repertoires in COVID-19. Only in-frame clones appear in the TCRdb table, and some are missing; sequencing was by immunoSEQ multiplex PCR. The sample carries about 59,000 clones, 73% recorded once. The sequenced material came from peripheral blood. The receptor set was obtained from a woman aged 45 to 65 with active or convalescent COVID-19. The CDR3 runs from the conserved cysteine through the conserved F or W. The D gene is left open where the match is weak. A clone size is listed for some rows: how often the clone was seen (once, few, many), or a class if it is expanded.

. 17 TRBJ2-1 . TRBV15 CATSRDASVRLGNEQFF TGTGCCACCAGCAGAGATGCTAGCGTGCGTTTAGGGAATGAGCAGTTCTTC
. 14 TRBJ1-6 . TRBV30 CAWKEGRKNSPLHF TGTGCCTGGAAGGAGGGACGGAAGAATTCACCCCTCCACTTT
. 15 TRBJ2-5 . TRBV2 CASSSQPTGLGTQYF TGTGCCAGCAGTTCCCAACCAACAGGGCTGGGGACCCAGTACTTC
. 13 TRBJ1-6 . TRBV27 CASRGGYGSPLHF TGTGCCAGTCGGGGAGGTTACGGTTCACCCCTCCACTTT
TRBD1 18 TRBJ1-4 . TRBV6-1 CASSEAGTGTLTNEKLFF TGTGCCAGCAGTGAAGCCGGGACAGGGACGCTAACTAATGAAAAACTGTTTTTT
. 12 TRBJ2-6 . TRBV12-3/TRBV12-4 CASSRRANVLTF TGTGCCAGCAGCCGTCGTGCCAACGTCCTGACTTTC
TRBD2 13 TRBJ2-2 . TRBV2 CASRRLAVGELFF TGTGCCAGCAGGAGACTAGCGGTCGGGGAGCTGTTTTTT
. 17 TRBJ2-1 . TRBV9 CASSVARLAHSYNEQFF TGTGCCAGCAGCGTAGCTAGGCTGGCCCACTCCTACAATGAGCAGTTCTTC
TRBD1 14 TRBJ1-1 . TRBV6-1 CASSGAGGSTEAFF TGTGCCAGCAGTGGAGCAGGGGGAAGCACTGAAGCTTTCTTT
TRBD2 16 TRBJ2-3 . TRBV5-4 CASRMGGRAGTDTQYF TGTGCCAGCAGGATGGGCGGGAGGGCAGGCACAGATACGCAGTATTTT
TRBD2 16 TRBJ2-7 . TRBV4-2 CASSPHVLAGGSEQYF TGTGCCAGCAGCCCCCACGTACTAGCGGGAGGAAGTGAGCAGTACTTC
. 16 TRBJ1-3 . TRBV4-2 CASSPEVEFTGNTIYF TGTGCCAGCAGCCCTGAGGTGGAGTTTACTGGAAACACCATATATTTT
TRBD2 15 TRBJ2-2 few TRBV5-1 CASSLASGSTGELFF TGCGCCAGCAGCTTGGCTAGCGGGAGCACCGGGGAGCTGTTTTTT
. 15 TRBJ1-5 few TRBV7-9 CASSLIGGLNQPQHF TGTGCCAGCAGCTTAATTGGGGGCTTAAATCAGCCCCAGCATTTT
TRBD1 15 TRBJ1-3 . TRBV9 CASNVAGGVGNTIYF TGTGCCAGCAACGTCGCAGGGGGCGTTGGAAACACCATATATTTT
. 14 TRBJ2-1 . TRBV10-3 CAISAYEVGGEQFF TGTGCCATCAGCGCTTACGAAGTGGGGGGTGAGCAGTTCTTC
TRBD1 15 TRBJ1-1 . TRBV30 CAWSGNRGRGTEAFF TGTGCCTGGAGTGGGAACAGGGGGCGAGGCACTGAAGCTTTCTTT
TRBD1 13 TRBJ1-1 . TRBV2 CASRRTGRTEAFF TGTGCCAGCAGGCGGACAGGGAGAACTGAAGCTTTCTTT
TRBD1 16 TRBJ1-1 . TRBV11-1 CASSPHRGRPNTEAFF TGTGCCAGCAGTCCACACAGGGGCCGTCCGAACACTGAAGCTTTCTTT
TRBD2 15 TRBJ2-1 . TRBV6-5 CAGRSGTSAHNEQFF TGTGCCGGACGCTCCGGGACTAGCGCTCACAATGAGCAGTTCTTC
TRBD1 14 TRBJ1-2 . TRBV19 CASSMPGTGNGYTF TGTGCCAGTAGTATGCCCGGGACAGGGAATGGCTACACCTTC
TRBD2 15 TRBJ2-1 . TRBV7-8 CASSLVTASGTEQFF TGTGCCAGCAGCTTAGTTACGGCTAGCGGGACTGAGCAGTTCTTC
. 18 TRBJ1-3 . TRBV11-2 CASSFTGGGIGSGNTIYF TGTGCCAGCAGCTTTACCGGGGGAGGGATTGGCTCTGGAAACACCATATATTTT
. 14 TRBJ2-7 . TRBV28 CASSFGRARYEQYF TGTGCCAGCAGTTTCGGCAGGGCAAGGTACGAGCAGTACTTC
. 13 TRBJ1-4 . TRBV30 CAWSLQPNEKLFF TGTGCCTGGAGTCTACAGCCCAATGAAAAACTGTTTTTT
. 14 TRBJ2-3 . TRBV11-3 CASSLGHSGDTQYF TGTGCCAGCAGCTTAGGGCATTCAGGAGATACGCAGTATTTT
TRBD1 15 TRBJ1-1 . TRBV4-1 CASSPRDRWGTEAFF TGCGCCAGCAGCCCCCGGGACAGATGGGGCACTGAAGCTTTCTTT
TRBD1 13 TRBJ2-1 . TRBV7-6 CASSLARGSEQFF TGTGCCAGCAGCTTAGCCAGGGGGAGTGAGCAGTTCTTC
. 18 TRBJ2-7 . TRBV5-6 CASSLPTVGTHSSYEQYF TGTGCCAGCAGCTTACCGACCGTTGGGACTCATAGCTCCTACGAGCAGTACTTC
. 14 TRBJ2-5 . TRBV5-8 CASSSTRFRETQYF TGTGCCAGCAGCTCTACTAGATTCCGGGAGACCCAGTACTTC
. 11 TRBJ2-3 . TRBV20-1 CSAAPRDTQYF TGCAGTGCTGCCCCTAGAGATACGCAGTATTTT
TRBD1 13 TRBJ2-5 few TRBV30 CAWDRGYQETQYF TGTGCCTGGGACAGGGGGTACCAAGAGACCCAGTACTTC
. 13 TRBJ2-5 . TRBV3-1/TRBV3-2 CASSQERRRTQYF TGTGCCAGCAGCCAAGAGAGGAGGCGGACCCAGTACTTC
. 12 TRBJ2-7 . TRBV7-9 CASSLLGGEQYF TGTGCCAGCAGCTTACTGGGAGGCGAGCAGTACTTC
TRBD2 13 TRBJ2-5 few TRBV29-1 CSVVAGVGETQYF TGCAGCGTTGTAGCGGGAGTGGGAGAGACCCAGTACTTC
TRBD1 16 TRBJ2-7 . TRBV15 CATSRDRGTDSYEQYF TGTGCCACCAGCAGAGATCGTGGGACAGACTCCTACGAGCAGTACTTC
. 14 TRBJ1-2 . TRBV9 CASSVTGTSYGYTF TGTGCCAGCAGCGTAACCGGGACTTCCTATGGCTACACCTTC
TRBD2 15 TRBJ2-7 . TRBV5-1 CASSFGTGGYDEQYF TGCGCCAGCAGCTTCGGGACGGGAGGGTACGACGAGCAGTACTTC
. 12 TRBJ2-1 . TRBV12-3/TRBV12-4 CATLRGRYEQFF TGTGCCACCTTGCGGGGCCGCTATGAGCAGTTCTTC
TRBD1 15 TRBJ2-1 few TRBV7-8 CASSRGTVIYNEQFF TGTGCCAGCAGCAGGGGGACAGTCATTTACAATGAGCAGTTCTTC
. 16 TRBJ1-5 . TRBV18 CASSPPGQYSNQPQHF TGTGCCAGCTCACCACCGGGACAATATAGCAATCAGCCCCAGCATTTT
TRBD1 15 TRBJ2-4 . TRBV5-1 CASSELGGAFNIQYF TGCGCCAGCAGCGAACTAGGGGGCGCGTTTAACATTCAGTACTTC
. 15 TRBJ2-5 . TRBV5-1 CASSSTGTIKETQYF TGCGCCAGCAGCAGCACCGGGACAATTAAAGAGACCCAGTACTTC
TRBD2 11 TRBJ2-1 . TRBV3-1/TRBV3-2 CATSGLNEQFF TGTGCAACTAGCGGACTCAATGAGCAGTTCTTC
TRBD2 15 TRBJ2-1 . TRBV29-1 CSVGLAGGLYNEQFF TGCAGCGTTGGTCTAGCGGGAGGCCTCTACAATGAGCAGTTCTTC
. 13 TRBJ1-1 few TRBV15 CATSSDRYTEAFF TGTGCCACCAGCAGCGACAGGTACACTGAAGCTTTCTTT
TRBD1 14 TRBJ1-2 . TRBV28 CASRSGQGQKGYTF TGTGCCAGCAGATCCGGACAGGGACAAAAAGGCTACACCTTC
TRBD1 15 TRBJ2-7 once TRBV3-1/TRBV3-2 CASRRAGTGPYEQYF TGTGCCTCCAGGAGGGCCGGGACAGGCCCTTACGAGCAGTACTTC
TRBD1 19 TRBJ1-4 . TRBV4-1 CASSHPKGQSRRSNEKLFF TGCGCCAGCAGCCACCCTAAGGGACAGAGTCGAAGGTCTAATGAAAAACTGTTTTTT
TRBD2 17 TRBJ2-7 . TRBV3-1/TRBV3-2 CASSQGISGDSSYEQYF TGTGCCAGCAGCCAAGGGATTAGCGGGGATAGCTCCTACGAGCAGTACTTC
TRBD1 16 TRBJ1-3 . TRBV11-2 CASSLTEGQGRNTIYF TGTGCCAGCAGCTTAACAGAAGGACAGGGGAGAAACACCATATATTTT